This T cell receptor (beta chain) is drawn from a study of blood T cell repertoires in COVID-19 (dated by TCRdb to 2020 to 2021). Turning to the overall study: Collaborator samples came from the United States, Italy and Spain and covered acute and convalescent phases of COVID-19. The material from the prospective study consisted of cDNA or gDNA derived from T cells, B-cell-depleted T cells, or PBMCs. The dataset comprised deeply sampled blood TCRbeta repertoires from subjects exposed to, actively infected with, or recovered from COVID-19. A freely available public database, intended as a resource for researchers studying the immune response to SARS-CoV-2, is where the repertoires were released. The samples were drawn from two sources: the first 160 participants of the ongoing ImmuneRACE study, and 950 to 1,500 subjects contributed by 6 global collaborators. A de-identified subject ID, COVID-19 status, age in years and sex were almost always included in the sample metadata. HLA class I and class II types, where available, came from metadata supplied by the sample provider rather than from assay-based typing. Overall results and qualifications from the work: The quantity of clinical and demographic metadata differed by source and by participant and was supplied without curation.

One collaborating source in Seattle enrolled patients while the patients were actively infected and followed the patients over time throughout the course of disease. Collaborating institutions collected whole blood in K2EDTA tubes following their own protocols. For TCRbeta analysis, collaborators shipped samples in one of three forms: frozen whole blood, isolated PBMCs, or DNA extracted from either of those sample types. On this clone itself: Its antigen is unknown. Qualities for individual bases were not recorded, and no much larger clone is one base off.

TCRbeta CDR3 regions were amplified from genomic DNA by means of the immunoSEQ Assay, a bias-controlled multiplex PCR. The authors' pipeline ran thus. The number of nucleated cells in each sample was estimated from the amplification of reference gene primers within the assay. Sequence reads were collapsed and filtered to measure the absolute abundance of every unique TCRbeta CDR3 rearrangement. For each sample, productive Simpson clonality was calculated as the square root of Simpson's diversity index over productive rearrangements. TCRdb re-hosts the immuneACCESS table, in-frame sequences only. Its copies lack some clones; in the studies checked, an unresolved V gene accounts for under half of them, and the cause for the rest is not known. V and J calls and clone size follow that table, whereas D and trimming were derived from the DNA. The sample includes a few hundred thousand clones, with about 88% observed a single time. The ten top clones hold just over 7% of the sample.

CDR1 and CDR2 are drawn from the germline V gene: SGHRS, YFSETQ. The junction carries 10 bases between V and J, which are trimmed by 6 bases and 1 base respectively. The CDR3, from cysteine to phenylalanine, totals 14 residues. CDR3 DNA is the only sequence kept; it has 42 bases, read in frame from the first base. This clonotype was obtained from a woman in her sixties with COVID-19, enrolled during active disease. Sequencing was performed on peripheral blood. This sequence uses TRBV5-1 and TRBJ2-2; the D segment cannot be called with confidence. The CDR3 in this case is CASTAAGNTGELFF. The sequence in DNA is TGCGCCAGCACCGCAGCAGGGAACACCGGGGAGCTGTTTTTT.